Presented here are 12 T cell receptor beta chains from one specimen sequenced in a study of blood T cells in healthy people across ages. For the second PCR, which ran for about 6 to 12 cycles, a sample-barcoded 5' primer and a J-beta primer mix were used. MiXCR was run by TCRdb on the 5' RACE reads, yielding one entry per CDR3 protein. The sample has some 320,000 distinct CDR3 sequences, 27% seen once; the top ten hold over 25%. Material: blood. Source of these receptors: a woman aged 65 to 85 in good health.

The table lists this clonotype with a few counts. A read error may account for a junction end that differs from germline. The chain uses TRBV14 and TRBJ2-5; unclear D gene. Germline CDR1 reads SGHDN; CDR2 reads FVKESK. The CDR3 sequence is 11 residues long. The CDR3 protein is CASSQANRRFF. In nucleotides, the CDR3 is TGTGCCAGCAGCCAGGCGAATCGCCGGTTCTTC.

This clonotype was observed at least ten times. The chain carries TRBV3-1 and TRBJ1-6, with D tentatively TRBD1 (5 bases). From germline, CDR1 is LGHDT and CDR2 YNNKEL (reference sequence). CDR3 length: 15 residues. Trimming removed 1 base from V and 7 bases from J, with 11 bases in between. CDR3 sequence: CASSQVVQGNSPLHF. In DNA, the CDR3 is TGTGCCAGCAGCCAAGTTGTGCAGGGCAATTCACCCCTCCACTTT.

V is TRBV29-1 and J is TRBJ2-5; weak D call: TRBD1 (6 bases). V lost 6 bases and J lost 0, with 8 bases in between. CDR3 size: 12 residues. CDR1 is SQVTM, CDR2 ANQGSEA, per germline. As DNA, the CDR3 is TGCAGCGTGACAGGCGACCAAGAGACCCAGTACTTC. Translation gives CSVTGDQETQYF.

The J gene is TRBJ1-4, the V gene TRBV12-3 or TRBV12-4, with 8 bases aligning to TRBD1. V lost 6 bases, J lost 8 bases, and 8 bases stayed unmatched. The CDR3 has 14 amino acids. This CDR3 is CASSKDRAAEKLFF. CDR3 nucleotide sequence: TGTGCCAGCAGCAAGGACAGGGCCGCGGAAAAACTGTTTTTT.

This clonotype was seen many times. The rearrangement joins TRBV10-3 to TRBJ2-1; D may be TRBD2 (5 bases). The CDR3 has 14 amino acids. Germline V gene lookup returns CDR1 ENHRY and CDR2 SYGVKD. Trimming shortened V by 7 bases and J by 7 bases, and 17 bases separated the two germline ends. CDR3 amino acids: CAINLAGLKNEQFF. CDR3 DNA sequence: TGTGCCATCAATCTAGCTGGGCTAAAAAATGAGCAGTTCTTC.

The J gene is TRBJ1-1, the V gene TRBV6-6; the D is unclear. V dropped 2 bases and J dropped 3 bases, with 1 base sitting between them. The CDR3 consists of 11 residues. Germline V gene data show CDR1 as MNHNY and CDR2 as SVGAGI (reference sequence). Here the CDR3 DNA reads TGTGCCAGCAGTTACGACACTGAAGCTTTCTTT. It is translated as CASSYDTEAFF.

This chain joins TRBV4-3 and TRBJ2-5; 7 bases line up with TRBD1. The length of the CDR3 is 16 residues. Germline CDR1 and CDR2: LGHNA and YSLEER. Trimming took 1 base from V and 5 from J; bases not matched to a gene: 10. The CDR3 DNA reads as TGCGCCAGCAGCCAAGCTACAAATACAGGGGTGGAGACCCAGTACTTC. This gives the protein CASSQATNTGVETQYF.

The V call is TRBV10-3, the J call TRBJ1-4; D is perhaps TRBD1 (6 bases). This CDR3 region has 15 residues. The V and J ends lost 3 bases and 5 bases respectively, with 13 bases between them. Germline CDR1 reads ENHRY; CDR2 reads SYGVKD. The CDR3 protein is CAISESGTRNEKLFF. The CDR3 coding sequence is TGTGCCATCAGTGAAAGCGGGACAAGAAATGAAAAACTGTTTTTT.

This sequence joins TRBV7-2 and TRBJ1-4; 8 nucleotides line up with TRBD1. CDR1 and CDR2 (germline): SGHTA, FQGNSA. Trimming cost V 3 bases and J 8 bases; bases outside gene matches: 5. The CDR3 is 14 residues long. CDR3 nucleotide sequence: TGTGCCAGCAGCTTTCAGGGGGCAGGGGAAAAACTGTTTTTT. Its translation: CASSFQGAGEKLFF.

This chain connects TRBV15 to TRBJ1-1; D remains ambiguous. Trimming shortened V by 0 bases and J by 1 base, and 0 bases separated the two germline ends. The CDR3 consists of 12 residues. Germline CDR1 and CDR2: LNHNV and YYDKDF (reference sequence). CDR3 sequence: CATSRENTEAFF. The DNA of the CDR3 is TGTGCCACCAGCAGAGAGAACACTGAAGCTTTCTTT. The entire variable domain, with the rest obtained from reference TRBV15 and TRBJ1-1, is as follows: DAMVIQNPRYQVTQFGKPVTLSCSQTLNHNVMYWYQQKSSQAPKLLFHYYDKDFNNEADTPDNFQSRRPNTSFCFLDIRSPGLGDTAMYLCATSRENTEAFFGQGTRLTVV.

The CDR3 loop reads CASSSQEAVGDTQYF. The CDR3 DNA follows: TGTGCCAGCAGTTCCCAGGAGGCTGTGGGAGATACGCAGTATTTT. The gene calls are TRBV12-3 or TRBV12-4 and TRBJ2-3; perhaps TRBD2 as D (5 bases). V was trimmed by 4 bases and J by 5 bases, leaving 16 bases between them. CDR3 size: 15 residues.

This clonotype occurred a few times. The V and J genes are TRBV10-3 and TRBJ2-4; 8 nucleotides line up with TRBD2. V lost 0 bases to trimming and J lost 7 bases; unmatched junction nucleotides: 5. This CDR3 region has 15 residues. Per the germline V gene, CDR1 is ENHRY and CDR2 is SYGVKD. CDR3 sequence (DNA): TGTGCCATCAGTGAGTCGGGAGCGGGAGACAACATTCAGTACTTC. It yields the protein CAISESGAGDNIQYF.